Listed here is a single TCR beta chain. The data derive from a study of OX40 agonist ivuxolimab in advanced cancers. Study-wide context: As their treatment, patients were administered ivuxolimab, an agonistic anti-OX40 (CD134) antibody.

The assay was immunoSEQ multiplex PCR, and TCRdb's table has in-frame clones only and misses some. The sample records about 52,000 clones, just under 95% being singletons. Trimming left V 0 bases short and J 3 bases short, with 11 bases between. Per the germline V gene, CDR1 is KGHSH and CDR2 is LQKENI. The CDR3 is 15 residues long. The rearrangement joins TRBV18 to TRBJ2-5; D may be TRBD1 (6 bases). The receptor comes from an adult with an advanced solid tumor such as melanoma, head and neck, liver or kidney cancer. The source was CD4+ or CD8+ T cells sorted from blood, collected in a trial of the OX40 agonist ivuxolimab. CDR3 DNA: TGTGCCAGCTCACCACCCGGACAGCCAGAAGAGACCCAGTACTTC. It yields the protein CASSPPGQPEETQYF.